This T cell receptor (beta chain) was retrieved from a study of neurological immune-mediated disorders. There are many counts of this clonotype. Every sequencing run returned over 190 million TCR-beta sequences, which were derived from 15-18 subjects. TCRdb re-analysed the 5' RACE reads in MiXCR, keeping a single row per CDR3 protein. The sample yields 85,000 to 90,000 distinct CDR3 sequences, around 3.5% seen once. Trimming took 4 bases from V and 2 from J, leaving 14 bases between them. The CDR3 is made up of 15 amino acids. Germline loops: CDR1 SGHNT, CDR2 YYREEE (reference sequence). The clonotype originates from a woman aged 45 to 65 with multiple sclerosis. The V call is TRBV5-4, the J call TRBJ2-3, with D perhaps matching TRBD1 (6 bases). The specimen was PBMCs. Here the CDR3 reads CASSPLGGATDTQYF. The CDR3 nucleotides read TGTGCCAGCAGCCCCTTAGGGGGTGCCACAGATACGCAGTATTTT. The full variable domain, with the rest looked up from reference TRBV5-4 and TRBJ2-3, is ETGVTQSPTHLIKTRGQQVTLRCSSQSGHNTVSWYQQALGQGPQFIFQYYREEENGRGNFPPRFSGLQFPNYSSELNVNALELDDSALYLCASSPLGGATDTQYFGPGTRLTVL.